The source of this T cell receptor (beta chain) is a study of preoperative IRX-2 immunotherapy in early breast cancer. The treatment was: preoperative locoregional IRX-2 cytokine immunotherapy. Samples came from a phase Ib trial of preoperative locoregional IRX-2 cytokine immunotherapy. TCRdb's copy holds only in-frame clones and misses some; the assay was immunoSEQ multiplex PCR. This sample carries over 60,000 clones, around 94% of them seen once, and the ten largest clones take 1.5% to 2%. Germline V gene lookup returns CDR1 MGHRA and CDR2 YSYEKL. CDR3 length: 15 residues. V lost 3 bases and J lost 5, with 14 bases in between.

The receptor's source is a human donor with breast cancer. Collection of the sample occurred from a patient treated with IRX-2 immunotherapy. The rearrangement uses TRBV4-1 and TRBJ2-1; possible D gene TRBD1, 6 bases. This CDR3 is CASSHTWDTDNEQFF. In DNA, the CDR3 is TGCGCCAGCAGCCACACGTGGGACACCGACAATGAGCAGTTCTTC.